This passage covers 4 T cell receptor beta chains from one sample sequenced in a study of T cell repertoires in cytomegalovirus infection (dated by TCRdb to about 2019). TCRdb shows the sequencer as Illumina HiSeq 1500. TCRdb ran its own pipeline on the public reads, namely fastp trimming at Q25 and MiXCR clone calling, and kept in-frame beta chains. A single entry per CDR3 protein holds the most common genes and DNA from its merged rows. Counted in this sample were 300,000 to 450,000 distinct CDR3 sequences; 15% to 20% of them appeared once. The ten largest clonotypes hold roughly 8.7% of the sample. Sample: PBMCs. The origin of the receptors is a human donor in good health (CMV status not recorded). Some clones in this sample may be carry-over from other donors' samples.

This clonotype was observed a handful of times. The chain employs TRBV11-2 and TRBJ2-5, with D possibly TRBD1 on 5 matching bases. This CDR3 has 13 residues. The V gene lost 5 bases and the J gene lost 2 bases, with 9 bases spanning the gap. Looked up from germline, CDR1 is SGHAT and CDR2 is FQNNGV. The CDR3 reads CASSDSTQETQYF. Here the CDR3 DNA reads TGTGCCAGCAGCGACAGCACACAAGAGACCCAGTACTTC.

There are a few counts of this clonotype. The chain combines TRBV27 with TRBJ2-3; D might be TRBD2 (6 bases). This CDR3 is 14 amino acids long. The ends were cut back, 5 bases at V and 2 bases at J, with 11 bases in the middle. Germline values: CDR1 MNHEY, CDR2 SMNVEV (reference sequence). The DNA for the CDR3 is TGTGCCAGCAGTGGGACTCGAGCCACAGATACGCAGTATTTT. This encodes CASSGTRATDTQYF.

This clonotype has a handful of counts. CDR3 protein: CASTPGPEEPQHF. The CDR3 DNA sequence: TGTGCCAGTACCCCGGGGCCGGAGGAGCCCCAGCATTTT. V is TRBV19 and J is TRBJ1-5; D may be TRBD1 (5 bases). The V and J ends lost 7 bases and 8 bases respectively, with 15 bases between them. The CDR3 sequence is 13 residues long. Germline V CDR1 and CDR2: LNHDA, SQIVND (reference sequence).

Regarding this clonotype: A much larger clone is a single base away; this may be a read error. The chain is built from TRBV11-2 and TRBJ1-4; TRBD1 matches 7 bases. J was trimmed by 2 bases and V by 1 base; bases with no gene match: 4. CDR1 SGHAT and CDR2 FQNNGV come from the germline V gene. The CDR3 loop spans 16 amino acids. This chain's CDR3 is CASSLGPQGTNEKLFF. The CDR3 DNA is TGTGCCAGCAGCTTAGGGCCACAGGGGACTAATGAAAAACTGTTTTTT.